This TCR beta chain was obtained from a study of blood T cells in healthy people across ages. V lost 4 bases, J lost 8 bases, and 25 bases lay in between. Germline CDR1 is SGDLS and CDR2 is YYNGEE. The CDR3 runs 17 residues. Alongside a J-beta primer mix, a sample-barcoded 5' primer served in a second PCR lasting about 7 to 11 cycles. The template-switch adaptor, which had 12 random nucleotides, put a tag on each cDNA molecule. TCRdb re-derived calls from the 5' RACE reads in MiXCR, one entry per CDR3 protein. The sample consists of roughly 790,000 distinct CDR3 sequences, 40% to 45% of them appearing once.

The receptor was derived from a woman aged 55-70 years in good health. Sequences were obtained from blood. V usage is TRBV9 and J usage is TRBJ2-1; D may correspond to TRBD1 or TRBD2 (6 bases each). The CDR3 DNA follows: TGTGCCAGCAGCCCAGGGGTTAGTCGGGAGACCCTCGATGAGCAGTTCTTC. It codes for CASSPGVSRETLDEQFF.